This T cell receptor beta chain was sequenced during a study of cytomegalovirus exposure and HLA in healthy donors (dated by TCRdb to 2017 to 2019). With regard to the full study: According to an earlier analysis of 550 to 700 of the donors, roughly 180 million T cells yielded 117 million unique TCR beta sequences and less than 300 Gb of sequence data. High-throughput TCR immunosequencing, statistical association of individual TCRs with disease status, and machine learning were combined to predict cytomegalovirus infection status. The study aimed to test whether cataloging public T cell receptors could reveal signatures of past pathogen exposure. Rather than using new phenotypic data, the later analysis identified candidate immune exposures from TCR beta sequences and from how often those sequences occurred across donors. Donor age, sex, ethnicity and CMV serostatus were compiled together with the repertoire data. Class I and class II HLA loci were covered by the typing at four-digit resolution. The number of typed donors differed by locus: roughly 629-630 for A, B, C, DRB1 and DQB1; approximately 540 for DQA1; around 580 for DPA1; and around 450 for DPB1. A separate validation cohort of roughly 110 different subjects was used in addition to the roughly 670-subject first cohort. A later analysis re-analyzed previously published TCR beta repertoires from 666 donors and added high-resolution HLA genotyping to study TCR occurrence patterns. An early release covering 500 to 750 HLA-typed donors comprised about 320 gigabases of sequencing data and approximately 85 million unique TCR sequences. The study used immunosequencing to profile the T cell repertoires of approximately 630 subjects and linked those repertoires to cytomegalovirus serostatus. All discovery cohort repertoires had been generated on a single sequencing platform. Five DR-DQ haplotypes were handled as single units for association and clustering, since linkage in the cohort was strong. Genome-wide SNP genotypes for about 60% of the roughly 670 donors were used in a later genetic analysis, which treated that subset as a discovery cohort. Across approximately 400 genotyped donors of the cohort, an average of approximately 220,000 unique TCR beta nucleotide sequences per donor were sequenced, and approximately 17% of those sequences were non-productive. Among the 398 genotyped donors, around 81% belonged to the genetic ancestry cluster associated with self-reported Caucasian donors. An earlier analysis of approximately 500 of the donors applied high-throughput TCR beta sequencing to assess whether each TCR beta V gene segment acted as functional or pseudogenic. Here is what the overall study found, with its caveats: Compared with equally common non-associated chains, HLA-associated TCR beta chains in a later analysis were more clonally expanded and had lower generation probabilities. The study gave a list of 150 to 200 TCR beta chains associated with cytomegalovirus. For the cohort, immune exposure information was limited to CMV serostatus. According to a later genetic analysis, donors in an Asian-associated ancestry cluster had fewer N-insertions in productive TCRs than the roughly 670-donor mean. Most CMV-associated TCR beta chains appeared to be HLA-restricted in a later analysis, and the HLA associations seemed to be driven largely by CMV exposure. The authors suggested that the approach could potentially be extended to other disease states and immunological phenotypes. When HLA alleles, especially DR and DQ, strongly co-occurred, TCR associations were difficult to assign to individual alleles. The sequencing pipeline was judged likely to have produced a cluster of highly shared sequence variants as a technical artifact. Approximately 16 rarely observed V segments, including chromosome 9 orphons, were excluded from the earlier analysis of a few hundred of the donors because counts were too low. Some IMGT-functional V segments, including TRBV6-2 and TRBV6-3, could not be told apart with the 87-base-pair reads, so those segments were excluded. Specific HLA alleles were associated with more than 15,000 TCR beta sequences at a false discovery rate of 0.05 in a later analysis. This cohort had only TCR beta chains sequenced, and the lack of alpha or paired-chain data limited which features could be detected. Three of the identified cytomegalovirus-associated TCR beta chains were confirmed in vitro to be specific for cytomegalovirus antigens. Most TCR sequences were seen in very few donors, while some public TCRs were found in many individuals. Several of the top co-occurrence clusters appeared to be linked to parvovirus B19, influenza, CMV and Epstein-Barr virus, according to a later analysis. In a later genetic analysis, a missense DCLRE1C variant was associated with V-gene and J-gene trimming of TCR beta chains, and the association was replicated in an independent cohort. A further reported finding was that TCR beta sequences accurately predicted the HLA-A and HLA-B alleles for most subjects in the first cohort. In both the original and validation cohorts, the classifier was reported to diagnose cytomegalovirus status with high specificity and sensitivity. The presence/absence analyses assumed that sequencing depth was roughly uniform across donors, and that assumption may not be true. Linkage disequilibrium might explain the correlated functional status among segregating V segments, but an unknown experimental factor could not be ruled out. Broadly in line with IMGT annotations, most TCR beta V segments showed up in productive rearrangements about 90% or about 30% of the time in an earlier analysis of roughly 590 of the donors. According to a later analysis, TCR association rates differed among HLA loci, with DRB1 alleles showing the most associated TCRs and HLA-C alleles showing the fewest. Because HLA typing was missing for some donors at each locus, association tests included only the typed subset.

The cohort was made up of hundreds of healthy bone marrow donors. Cohort members were all nominally healthy when sampled, although unrecorded immune exposures were likely present. The donor tested CMV seronegative and was one of the 352 seronegative cohort members. Every donor gave a peripheral blood sample, and the peripheral blood mononuclear cells from that sample were used for TCR beta sequencing. Genomic DNA was extracted from the blood cell samples with the Qiagen DNeasy Blood Extraction Kit. Preparation of the library involved the immunoSEQ multiplex PCR assay. A mixture of 60 forward primers for TCR Vbeta segments and 13 reverse primers for TCR Jbeta segments was used in the multiplex PCR. A multiplex PCR assay on genomic DNA amplified the CDR3 region of rearranged TCR beta genes. On the Illumina HiSeq System, the amplified TCR beta libraries were sequenced as 87-base-pair reads. Per the original workflow: A later analysis counted around 72 million unique TCR beta chains across the roughly 700 repertoires, and 10 million to 11 million of these chains were shared by at least two donors. A nearest-neighbor algorithm error-corrected the raw reads and collapsed the reads into unique sequences, merging closely related sequences to remove PCR and sequencing errors. To assign V, D and J gene segments, CDR3 sequences were aligned to IMGT reference sequences. For a sequence to be retained, at least a six-nucleotide match to both a V gene segment and a J gene segment was required. A rearrangement was called productive if the CDR3 had no stop codons and remained in frame with V and J, and every other rearrangement was called non-productive. Following IMGT convention, CDR3 was defined as the stretch from the second conserved V-encoded cysteine up to the conserved J-encoded phenylalanine. In an earlier analysis of approximately 590 of the donors, sequences lacking an unambiguous match to a single V gene segment were excluded. An earlier analysis of 500 to 700 of the donors classified V segments as functional when productive rearrangements were above 56.7% and as segregating when the standard deviation between donors was above 5%. A statistical classification framework was built to diagnose cytomegalovirus status from the catalog of TCR beta chain sequences. A later analysis assigned V and J genes by comparing TCR nucleotide sequences with IMGT/GENE-DB human TR gene sequences. In a later analysis, CDR3 sequences and most-parsimonious VDJ recombination scenarios were assigned using the TCRdist pipeline. A later analysis defined each TCR beta chain by its CDR3 amino acid sequence plus V-gene family, and excluded reads lacking a unique V-gene family. A later analysis removed roughly 590 highly shared, low-generation-probability nucleotide sequences to deal with suspected cross-contamination and a sequencing artifact. In a later analysis, a clonal expansion index for each public chain was calculated from normalized within-repertoire ranks of inferred template counts. In a later analysis, generation probabilities were computed using a VDJ recombination model fitted to out-of-frame rearrangements, and the results were checked against IGoR. Hypergeometric tests were used in a later analysis to score TCR-TCR, TCR-HLA and TCR-CMV co-occurrence, with a repertoire-size bias correction applied to the TCR pairs. To estimate false discovery rates, a later analysis permuted the HLA or CMV assignments 20 times. In a later analysis, co-occurring TCRs were grouped using DBSCAN, and TCRdist sequence similarity was added for clustering within HLA-allele-positive subsets. Repertoires with fewer than 30,000 or more than 120,000 public chains were left out of co-occurrence clustering, as were roughly five repertoires with anomalous nucleotide sharing. Sourced from immuneACCESS, this table was stored by TCRdb with only in-frame sequences that have V and J called. A share of the clones is absent; for the studies checked, an unresolved V gene accounts for under half, and the remainder has no known explanation. V and J calls and clone size are given by that table; D and trimming were obtained from the DNA. The sample table lists about 94,000 clones, about 80% of them with a count of one. The ten largest clonotypes hold approximately 1.5% of the sample.

The germline V gene gives CDR1 as SGHAT and CDR2 as FQNNGV. V was cut back by 5 bases and J by 0 bases, leaving a gap of 11 bases between them. CDR3 length: 14 amino acids, cysteine to phenylalanine. This entry keeps only the CDR3 DNA: 42 bases, framed from base 1. A remark on this clone: The specificity of this receptor is unknown. Base qualities were left out, and no much larger clone turns up one base away.

The sample comprised PBMCs. This chain joins TRBV11-2 to TRBJ2-7; no D gene can be assigned with confidence. The receptor's source is a male donor in good health and CMV-seronegative. The CDR3 amino acid sequence is: CASSKIRSSYEQYF. The sequenced DNA: TGTGCCAGCAGCAAAATCCGGAGCTCCTACGAGCAGTACTTC.